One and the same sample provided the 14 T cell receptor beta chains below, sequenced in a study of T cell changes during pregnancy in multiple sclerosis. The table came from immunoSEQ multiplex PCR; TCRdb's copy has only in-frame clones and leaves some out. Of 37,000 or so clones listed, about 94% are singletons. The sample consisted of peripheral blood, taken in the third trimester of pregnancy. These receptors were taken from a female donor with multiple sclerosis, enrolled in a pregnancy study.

DNA for the CDR3: TGTGCCAGCAGTTCCCGCTCCTACGAGCAGTACTTC. Protein: CASSSRSYEQYF. V is TRBV27 and J is TRBJ2-7; D gene unclear. CDR3 size: 12 residues. Germline assignment: CDR1 MNHEY and CDR2 SMNVEV (reference sequence). V shed 4 bases and J shed 0 bases, with 4 bases lying between them.

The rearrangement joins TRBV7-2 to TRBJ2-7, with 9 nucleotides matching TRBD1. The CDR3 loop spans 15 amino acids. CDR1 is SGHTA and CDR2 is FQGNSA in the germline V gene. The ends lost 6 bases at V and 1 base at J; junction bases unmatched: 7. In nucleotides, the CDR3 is TGTGCCAGCAGAAAACCGGGACAGGGATCCTACGAGCAGTACTTC. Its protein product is CASRKPGQGSYEQYF.

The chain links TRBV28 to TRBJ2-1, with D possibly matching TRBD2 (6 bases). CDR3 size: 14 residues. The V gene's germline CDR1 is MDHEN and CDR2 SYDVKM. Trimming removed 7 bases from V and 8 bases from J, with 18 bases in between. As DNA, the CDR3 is TGTGCCAGCACTTGGAGGGGACCGCATCATGAGCAGTTCTTC. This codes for CASTWRGPHHEQFF.

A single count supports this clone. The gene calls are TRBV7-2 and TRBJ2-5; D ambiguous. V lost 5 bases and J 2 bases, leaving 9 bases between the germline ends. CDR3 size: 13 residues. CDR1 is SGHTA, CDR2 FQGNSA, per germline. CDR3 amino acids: CASSLYVQETQYF. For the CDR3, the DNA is TGTGCCAGCAGCCTCTACGTACAAGAGACCCAGTACTTC. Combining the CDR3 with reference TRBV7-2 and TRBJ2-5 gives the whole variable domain GAGVSQSPSNKVTEKGKDVELRCDPISGHTALYWYRQSLGQGLEFLIYFQGNSAPDKSGLPSDRFSAERTGGSVSTLTIQRTQQEDSAVYLCASSLYVQETQYFGPGTRLLVL.

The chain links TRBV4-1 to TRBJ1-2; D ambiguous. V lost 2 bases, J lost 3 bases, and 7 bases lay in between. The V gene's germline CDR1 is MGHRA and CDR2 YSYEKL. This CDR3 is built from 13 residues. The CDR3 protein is CASSQTIDYGYTF. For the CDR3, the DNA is TGCGCCAGCAGCCAAACAATTGACTATGGCTACACCTTC.

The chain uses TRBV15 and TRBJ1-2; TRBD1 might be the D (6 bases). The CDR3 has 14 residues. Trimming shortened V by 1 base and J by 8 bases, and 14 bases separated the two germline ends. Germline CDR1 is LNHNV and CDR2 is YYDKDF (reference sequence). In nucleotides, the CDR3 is TGTGCCACCAGCAGAGTTCGGGGGGGCGAAGGCTACACCTTC. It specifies CATSRVRGGEGYTF.

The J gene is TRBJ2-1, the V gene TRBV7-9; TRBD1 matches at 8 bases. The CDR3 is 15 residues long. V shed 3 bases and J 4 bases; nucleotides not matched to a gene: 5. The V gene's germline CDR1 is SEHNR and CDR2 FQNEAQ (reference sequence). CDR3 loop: CASSLGTGPYNEQFF. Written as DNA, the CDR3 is TGTGCCAGCAGCTTGGGGACAGGCCCTTACAATGAGCAGTTCTTC.

The CDR3: CASSTQGARSNQPQHF. CDR3 DNA: TGTGCCAGTAGTACTCAGGGGGCTAGAAGCAATCAGCCCCAGCATTTT. This chain connects TRBV19 to TRBJ1-5, with 8 nucleotides matching TRBD1. This CDR3 contains 16 residues. From germline, CDR1 is LNHDA and CDR2 SQIVND (reference sequence). J gave up 1 base and V 4 bases, and 6 bases lay outside the gene matches.

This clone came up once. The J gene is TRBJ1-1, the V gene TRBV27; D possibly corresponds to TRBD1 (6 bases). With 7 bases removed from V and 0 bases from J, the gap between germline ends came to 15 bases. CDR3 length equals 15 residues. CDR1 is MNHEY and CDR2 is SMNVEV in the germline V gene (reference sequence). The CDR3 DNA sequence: TGTGCCAGCACTACCCGGGGGGACATGAACACTGAAGCTTTCTTT. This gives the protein CASTTRGDMNTEAFF.

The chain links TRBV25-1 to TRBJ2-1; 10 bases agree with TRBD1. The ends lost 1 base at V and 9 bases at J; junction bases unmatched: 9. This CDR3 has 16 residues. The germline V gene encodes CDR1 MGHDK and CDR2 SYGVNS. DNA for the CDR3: TGTGCCAGCAGTGAATCCGGGACAGGGGTAAGGGGTGAGCAGTTCTTC. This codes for CASSESGTGVRGEQFF.

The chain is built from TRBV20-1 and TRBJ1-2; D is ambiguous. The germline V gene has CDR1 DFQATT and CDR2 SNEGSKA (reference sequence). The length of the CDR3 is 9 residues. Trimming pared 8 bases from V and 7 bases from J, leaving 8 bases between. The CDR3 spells CSMSLGYTF. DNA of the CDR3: TGCAGTATGAGTCTTGGCTACACCTTC.

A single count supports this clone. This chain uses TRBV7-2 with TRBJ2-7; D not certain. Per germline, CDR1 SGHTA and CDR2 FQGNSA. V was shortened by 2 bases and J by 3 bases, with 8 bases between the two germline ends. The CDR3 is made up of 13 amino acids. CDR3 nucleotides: TGTGCCAGCAGCTTATTAGCAGACTACGAGCAGTACTTC. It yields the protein CASSLLADYEQYF.

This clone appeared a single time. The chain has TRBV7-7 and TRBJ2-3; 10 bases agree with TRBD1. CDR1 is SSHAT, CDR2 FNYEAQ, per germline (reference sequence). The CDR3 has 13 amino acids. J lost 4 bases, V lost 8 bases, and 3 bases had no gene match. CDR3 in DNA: TGTGCCAGCGGGACAGGGGTTGCAGATACGCAGTATTTT. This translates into CASGTGVADTQYF.

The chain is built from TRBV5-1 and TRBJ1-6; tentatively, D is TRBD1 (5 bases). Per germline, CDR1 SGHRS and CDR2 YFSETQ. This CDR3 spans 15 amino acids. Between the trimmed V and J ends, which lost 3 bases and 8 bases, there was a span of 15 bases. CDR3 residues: CASSSQGIRDSPLHF. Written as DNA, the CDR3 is TGCGCCAGCAGCTCCCAGGGTATTCGTGATTCACCCCTCCACTTT.